This is a list of T cell receptor beta chains from one sample in a study of OX40 agonist ivuxolimab in advanced cancers. Generated by immunoSEQ multiplex PCR, the TCRdb table keeps only in-frame clones and is missing some. This sample has more than 65,000 clones, with around 94% found just once. Sequenced here: CD4+ or CD8+ T cells sorted from blood, sampled in a trial of the OX40 agonist ivuxolimab. The receptor set was obtained from an adult with an advanced solid tumor such as melanoma, head and neck, liver or kidney cancer. Each CDR3 is given with its conserved first and last residue. The D gene is left open where the match is weak. A row's size may be missing; if present it is once, few, many or a size class.

j_call: TRBJ2-7; v_call: TRBV27; d_call: .; clone_size: .; cdr3_nt: TGTGCCAGCAGTTTGCTAGGAGCCTACGAGCAGTACTTC; cdr3_aa: CASSLLGAYEQYF
j_call: TRBJ2-5; v_call: TRBV6-5; d_call: TRBD2; clone_size: .; cdr3_nt: TGTGCCAGCAGTTACGATCTAGCGGGAGAGACCCAGTACTTC; cdr3_aa: CASSYDLAGETQYF
j_call: TRBJ1-1; v_call: TRBV19; d_call: TRBD1; clone_size: .; cdr3_nt: TGTGCCAGTAGTACTTCCAACAGGGGTGAAGCTTTCTTT; cdr3_aa: CASSTSNRGEAFF
j_call: TRBJ1-2; v_call: TRBV7-9; d_call: TRBD1; clone_size: .; cdr3_nt: TGTGCCAGCAGCTCAAGCGGGGCAGGGGGCGGGGAAGGCTACACCTTC; cdr3_aa: CASSSSGAGGGEGYTF
j_call: TRBJ2-5; v_call: TRBV7-7; d_call: TRBD2; clone_size: .; cdr3_nt: TGTGCCAGCAGCCGTAGCGGGGGGTACCAAGAGACCCAGTACTTC; cdr3_aa: CASSRSGGYQETQYF
j_call: TRBJ1-1; v_call: TRBV7-2; d_call: TRBD1; clone_size: few; cdr3_nt: TGTGCCAGCGGGGATTACAGGGGTACTGAAGCTTTCTTT; cdr3_aa: CASGDYRGTEAFF
j_call: TRBJ1-6; v_call: TRBV10-3; d_call: .; clone_size: .; cdr3_nt: TGTGCCATCAGTGAGTCGGACAGAAATTCACCCCTCCACTTT; cdr3_aa: CAISESDRNSPLHF
j_call: TRBJ2-7; v_call: TRBV7-9; d_call: .; clone_size: .; cdr3_nt: TGTGCCAGCAGCGACGGTGTCGAGCAGTACTTC; cdr3_aa: CASSDGVEQYF
j_call: TRBJ2-3; v_call: TRBV9; d_call: .; clone_size: .; cdr3_nt: TGTGCCAGCAGCTCCGGGGGGCGCGCAGATACGCAGTATTTT; cdr3_aa: CASSSGGRADTQYF
j_call: TRBJ2-3; v_call: TRBV28; d_call: .; clone_size: once; cdr3_nt: TGTGCCAGCAGTTTTTTAACTGGGTCTGGCACAGATACGCAGTATTTT; cdr3_aa: CASSFLTGSGTDTQYF
j_call: TRBJ1-2; v_call: TRBV19; d_call: .; clone_size: .; cdr3_nt: TGTGCCAGTACGGCAGGGTGGAATCATGGCTACACCTTC; cdr3_aa: CASTAGWNHGYTF
j_call: TRBJ2-3; v_call: TRBV9; d_call: TRBD2; clone_size: .; cdr3_nt: TGTGCCAGCAGCGGGCCGGGACTAGCGGGGAGAAGCACAGATACGCAGTATTTT; cdr3_aa: CASSGPGLAGRSTDTQYF
j_call: TRBJ2-3; v_call: TRBV4-1; d_call: .; clone_size: .; cdr3_nt: TGCGCCAGCAGCCAAGGACAGGTCACCACAGATACGCAGTATTTT; cdr3_aa: CASSQGQVTTDTQYF
j_call: TRBJ2-7; v_call: TRBV6-5; d_call: .; clone_size: .; cdr3_nt: TGTGCCAGCAGTTACTCGTTATATAGCTCCTACGAGCAGTACTTC; cdr3_aa: CASSYSLYSSYEQYF
j_call: TRBJ2-3; v_call: TRBV5-5; d_call: .; clone_size: .; cdr3_nt: TGTGCCAGCAGCTTGGAGGTCGCAGATACGCAGTATTTT; cdr3_aa: CASSLEVADTQYF